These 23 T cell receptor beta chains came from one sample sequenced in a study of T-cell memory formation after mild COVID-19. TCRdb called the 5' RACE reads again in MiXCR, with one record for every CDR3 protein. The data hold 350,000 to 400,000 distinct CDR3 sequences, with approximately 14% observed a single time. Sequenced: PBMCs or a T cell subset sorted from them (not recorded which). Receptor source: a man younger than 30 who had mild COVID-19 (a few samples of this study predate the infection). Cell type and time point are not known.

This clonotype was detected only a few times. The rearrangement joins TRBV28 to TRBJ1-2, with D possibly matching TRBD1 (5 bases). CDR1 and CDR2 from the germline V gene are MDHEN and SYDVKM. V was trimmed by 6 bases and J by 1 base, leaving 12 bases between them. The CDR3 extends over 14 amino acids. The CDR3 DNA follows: TGTGCCAGCAGCTCCGACAGCCTTAACTATGGCTACACCTTC. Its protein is CASSSDSLNYGYTF.

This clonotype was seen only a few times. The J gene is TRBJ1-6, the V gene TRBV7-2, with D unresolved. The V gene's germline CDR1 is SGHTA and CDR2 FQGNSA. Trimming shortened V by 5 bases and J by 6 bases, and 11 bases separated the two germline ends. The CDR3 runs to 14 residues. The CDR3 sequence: CASSIIRINSPLHF. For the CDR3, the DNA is TGTGCCAGCAGCATAATACGGATTAATTCACCCCTCCACTTT.

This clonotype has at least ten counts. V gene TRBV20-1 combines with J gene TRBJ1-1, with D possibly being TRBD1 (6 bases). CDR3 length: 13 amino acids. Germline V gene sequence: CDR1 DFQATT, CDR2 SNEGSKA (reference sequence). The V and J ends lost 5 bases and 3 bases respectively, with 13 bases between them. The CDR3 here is CSADGGRYTEAFF. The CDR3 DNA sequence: TGCAGTGCTGACGGGGGGCGTTACACTGAAGCTTTCTTT.

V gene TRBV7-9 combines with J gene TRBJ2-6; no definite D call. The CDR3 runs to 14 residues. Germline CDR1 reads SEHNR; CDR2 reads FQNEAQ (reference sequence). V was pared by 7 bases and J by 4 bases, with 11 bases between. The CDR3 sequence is CASTLTTGANVLTF. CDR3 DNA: TGTGCCAGCACCCTTACTACCGGGGCCAACGTCCTGACTTTC. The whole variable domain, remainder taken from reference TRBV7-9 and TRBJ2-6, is DTGVSQNPRHKITKRGQNVTFRCDPISEHNRLYWYRQTLGQGPEFLTYFQNEAQLEKSRLLSDRFSAERPKGSFSTLEIQRTEQGDSAMYLCASTLTTGANVLTFGAGSRLTVL.

The CDR3 DNA reads as TGCGCCAGCAGCTTGGCCTCATTGGGACTTCAAGAGACCCAGTACTTC. Its translation: CASSLASLGLQETQYF. The chain combines TRBV5-1 with TRBJ2-5, with D maybe TRBD2 (6 bases). The CDR3 is 16 residues long. CDR1 and CDR2 from the germline V gene are SGHRS and YFSETQ. Trimming stripped 0 bases from V and 2 bases from J, with 14 bases between.

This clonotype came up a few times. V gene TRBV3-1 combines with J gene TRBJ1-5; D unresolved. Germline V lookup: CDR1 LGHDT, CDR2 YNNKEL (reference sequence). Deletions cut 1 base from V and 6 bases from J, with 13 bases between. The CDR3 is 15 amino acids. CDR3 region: CASSQGMVSGQPQHF. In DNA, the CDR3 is TGTGCCAGCAGCCAAGGAATGGTCAGCGGTCAGCCCCAGCATTTT.

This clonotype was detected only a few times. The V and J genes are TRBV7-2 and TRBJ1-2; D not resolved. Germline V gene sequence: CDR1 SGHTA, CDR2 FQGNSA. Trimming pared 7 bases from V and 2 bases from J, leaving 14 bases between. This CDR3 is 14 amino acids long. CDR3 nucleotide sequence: TGTGCCAGCATCCCCGGGTCGGGGAACTATGGCTACACCTTC. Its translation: CASIPGSGNYGYTF.

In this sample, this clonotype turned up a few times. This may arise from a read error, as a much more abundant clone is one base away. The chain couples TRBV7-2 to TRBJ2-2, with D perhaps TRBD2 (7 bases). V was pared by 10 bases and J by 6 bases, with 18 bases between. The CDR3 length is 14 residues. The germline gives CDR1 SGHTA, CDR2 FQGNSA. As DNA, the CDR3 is TGTGCCATCAGTTTACAGGGAGGGGCCGGGGAGCTGTTTTTT. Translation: CAISLQGGAGELFF.

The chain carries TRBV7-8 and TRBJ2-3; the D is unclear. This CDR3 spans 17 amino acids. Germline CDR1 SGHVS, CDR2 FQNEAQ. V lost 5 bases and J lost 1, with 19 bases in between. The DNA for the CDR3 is TGTGCCAGCAGCATCCGGACCAGATCATCCCGCACAGATACGCAGTATTTT. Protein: CASSIRTRSSRTDTQYF.

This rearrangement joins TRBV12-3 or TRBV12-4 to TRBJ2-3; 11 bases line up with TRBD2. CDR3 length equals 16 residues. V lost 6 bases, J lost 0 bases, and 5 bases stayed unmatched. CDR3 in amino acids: CASRAGTSGSTDTQYF. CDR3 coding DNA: TGTGCCAGCAGGGCTGGGACTAGCGGAAGCACAGATACGCAGTATTTT.

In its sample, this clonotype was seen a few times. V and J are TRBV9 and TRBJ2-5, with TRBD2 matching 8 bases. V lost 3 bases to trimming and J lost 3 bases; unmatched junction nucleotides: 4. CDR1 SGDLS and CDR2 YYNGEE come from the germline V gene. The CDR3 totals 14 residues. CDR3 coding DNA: TGTGCCAGCAGCGAACGCGGGAGGAAAGAGACCCAGTACTTC. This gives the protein CASSERGRKETQYF.

The CDR3 bases are TGTGCCAGCAGCCCCTCCGAGGAGACCCAGTACTTC. It encodes CASSPSEETQYF. The rearrangement links TRBV2 to TRBJ2-5; D remains unclear. The CDR3 has 12 residues. The germline gives CDR1 SNHLY, CDR2 FYNNEI. Trimming cost V 6 bases and J 5 bases, with 10 bases left between them.

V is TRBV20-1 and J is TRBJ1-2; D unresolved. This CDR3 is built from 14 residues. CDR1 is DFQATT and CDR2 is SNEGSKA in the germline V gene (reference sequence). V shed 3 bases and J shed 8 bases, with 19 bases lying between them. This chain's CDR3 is CSARVDGFFRGYTF. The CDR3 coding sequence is TGCAGTGCTAGGGTAGACGGATTCTTCCGCGGCTACACCTTC.

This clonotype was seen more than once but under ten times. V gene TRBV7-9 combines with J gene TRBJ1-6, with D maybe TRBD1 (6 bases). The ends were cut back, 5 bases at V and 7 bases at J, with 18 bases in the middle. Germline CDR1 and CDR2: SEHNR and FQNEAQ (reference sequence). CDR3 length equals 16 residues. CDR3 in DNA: TGTGCCAGCAGCCCCCGGACAGTATTGTCGAATTCACCCCTCCACTTT. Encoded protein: CASSPRTVLSNSPLHF.

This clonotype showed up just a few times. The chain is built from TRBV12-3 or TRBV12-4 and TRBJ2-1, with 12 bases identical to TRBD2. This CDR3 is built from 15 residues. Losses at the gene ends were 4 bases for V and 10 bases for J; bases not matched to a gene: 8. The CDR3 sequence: CASSSSGGAGTEQFF. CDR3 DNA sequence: TGTGCCAGCAGTTCTAGCGGGGGGGCCGGCACCGAGCAGTTCTTC.

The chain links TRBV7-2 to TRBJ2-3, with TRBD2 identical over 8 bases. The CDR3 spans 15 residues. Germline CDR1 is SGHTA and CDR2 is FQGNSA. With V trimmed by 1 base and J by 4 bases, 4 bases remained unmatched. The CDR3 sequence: CASSLVDSGADTQYF. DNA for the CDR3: TGTGCCAGCAGCTTAGTAGATAGCGGGGCAGATACGCAGTATTTT.

The CDR3 nucleotides read TGCGCCAGCAGGGATTTGTTGGCAGGGATGAACACTGAAGCTTTCTTT. It encodes CASRDLLAGMNTEAFF. The chain has TRBV5-1 and TRBJ1-1; D is possibly TRBD1 (5 bases). This CDR3 contains 16 residues. Trimming removed 5 bases at V and 0 bases at J, with 17 bases between. Germline V lookup: CDR1 SGHRS, CDR2 YFSETQ. Using reference TRBV5-1 and TRBJ1-1 for the parts outside the CDR3, the full variable domain is KAGVTQTPRYLIKTRGQQVTLSCSPISGHRSVSWYQQTPGQGLQFLFEYFSETQRNKGNFPGRFSGRQFSNSRSEMNVSTLELGDSALYLCASRDLLAGMNTEAFFGQGTRLTVV.

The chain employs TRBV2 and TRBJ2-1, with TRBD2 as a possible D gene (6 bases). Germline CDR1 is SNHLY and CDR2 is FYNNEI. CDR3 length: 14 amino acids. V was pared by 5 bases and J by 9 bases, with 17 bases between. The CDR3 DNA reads TGTGCCAGCAGTCCCCCCAATGACGGGAGTGAGCAGTTCTTC. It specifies CASSPPNDGSEQFF.

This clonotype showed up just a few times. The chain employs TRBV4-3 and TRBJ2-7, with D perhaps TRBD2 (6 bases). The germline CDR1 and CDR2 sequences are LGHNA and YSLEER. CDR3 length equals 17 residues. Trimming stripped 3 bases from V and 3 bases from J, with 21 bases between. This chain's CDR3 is CASSHSPVGGDGYEQYF. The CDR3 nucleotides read TGCGCCAGCAGCCATTCTCCCGTGGGCGGGGACGGCTACGAGCAGTACTTC.

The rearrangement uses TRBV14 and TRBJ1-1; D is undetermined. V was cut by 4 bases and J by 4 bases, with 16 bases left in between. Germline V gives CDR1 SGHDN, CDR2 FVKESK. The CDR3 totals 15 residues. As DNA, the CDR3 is TGTGCCAGCAGCCGGGTTCAGGCCTCCAGCACTGAAGCTTTCTTT. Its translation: CASSRVQASSTEAFF. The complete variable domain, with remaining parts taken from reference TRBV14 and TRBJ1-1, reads EAGVTQFPSHSVIEKGQTVTLRCDPISGHDNLYWYRRVMGKEIKFLLHFVKESKQDESGMPNNRFLAERTGGTYSTLKVQPAELEDSGVYFCASSRVQASSTEAFFGQGTRLTVV.

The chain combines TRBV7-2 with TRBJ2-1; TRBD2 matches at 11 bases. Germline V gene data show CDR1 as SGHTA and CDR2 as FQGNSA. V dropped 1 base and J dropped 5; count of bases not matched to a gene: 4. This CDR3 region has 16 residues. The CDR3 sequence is CASSLVVTSGDNEQFF. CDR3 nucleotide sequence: TGTGCCAGCAGCTTAGTAGTGACTAGCGGGGACAATGAGCAGTTCTTC. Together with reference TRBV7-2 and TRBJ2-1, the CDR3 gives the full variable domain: GAGVSQSPSNKVTEKGKDVELRCDPISGHTALYWYRQSLGQGLEFLIYFQGNSAPDKSGLPSDRFSAERTGGSVSTLTIQRTQQEDSAVYLCASSLVVTSGDNEQFFGPGTRLTVL.

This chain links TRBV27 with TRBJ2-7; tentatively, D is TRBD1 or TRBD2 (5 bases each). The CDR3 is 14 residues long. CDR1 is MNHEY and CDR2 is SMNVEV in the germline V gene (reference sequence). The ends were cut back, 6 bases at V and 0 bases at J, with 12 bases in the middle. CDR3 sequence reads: CASSPGTTSYEQYV. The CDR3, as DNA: TGTGCCAGCAGCCCGGGGACGACCTCCTACGAGCAGTACGTC.

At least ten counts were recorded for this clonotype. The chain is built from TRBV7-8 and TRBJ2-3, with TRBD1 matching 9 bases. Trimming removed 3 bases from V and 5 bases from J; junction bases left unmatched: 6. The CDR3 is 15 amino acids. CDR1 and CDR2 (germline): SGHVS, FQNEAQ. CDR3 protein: CASSFHRGQGDTQYF. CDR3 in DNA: TGTGCCAGCAGCTTCCACAGGGGGCAGGGAGATACGCAGTATTTT.